Listed below are T cell receptor beta chains from one sample, sequenced in a study of T cell responses to AZD1222 COVID-19 vaccine. Assay: immunoSEQ multiplex PCR; the TCRdb copy retains only in-frame clones and omits some. The profile shows 98,000 or so clones, roughly 80% of them singletons. The sample was peripheral blood, taken 28 days after the second AZD1222 dose. The source is an adult who received the AZD1222 COVID-19 vaccine. Each CDR3 is given with its conserved first and last residue. D genes are given only for firm matches. A clone size is listed for some rows: how often the clone was seen (once, few, many), or a class if it is expanded.

j_gene: TRBJ1-2; v_gene: TRBV19; abundance: NA; d_gene: NA; CDR3nt: TGTGCCAGTAGTATACAGGGAGCTAACTATGGCTACACCTTC; CDR3aa: CASSIQGANYGYTF
j_gene: TRBJ2-3; v_gene: TRBV19; abundance: NA; d_gene: NA; CDR3nt: TGTGCCAGTAGTAAAGGCGGACTACACACAGATACGCAGTATTTT; CDR3aa: CASSKGGLHTDTQYF
j_gene: TRBJ2-3; v_gene: TRBV5-4; abundance: NA; d_gene: NA; CDR3nt: TGTGCCAGCAGCTTGTCTCTCACAGATACGCAGTATTTT; CDR3aa: CASSLSLTDTQYF
j_gene: TRBJ1-1; v_gene: TRBV7-3; abundance: NA; d_gene: NA; CDR3nt: TGTGCCAGCAGCTCCGCGGGGAACACTGAAGCTTTCTTT; CDR3aa: CASSSAGNTEAFF
j_gene: TRBJ2-7; v_gene: TRBV4-2; abundance: NA; d_gene: TRBD1; CDR3nt: TGTGCCAGCAGCCAACCCACGGGGACAGGGTTGCAGCAGTACTTC; CDR3aa: CASSQPTGTGLQQYF
j_gene: TRBJ1-1; v_gene: TRBV6-5; abundance: NA; d_gene: NA; CDR3nt: TGTGCCAGCGGGACATCGAGAATGAACACTGAAGCTTTCTTT; CDR3aa: CASGTSRMNTEAFF
j_gene: TRBJ1-3; v_gene: TRBV6-5; abundance: few; d_gene: TRBD1; CDR3nt: TGTGCCAGCAATATCCCGACAGGGGATGGAAACACCATATATTTT; CDR3aa: CASNIPTGDGNTIYF
j_gene: TRBJ2-5; v_gene: TRBV5-4; abundance: NA; d_gene: TRBD2; CDR3nt: TGTGCCAGCAGCTTGGGGAGAGCGGGAGCCCTCCAAGAGACCCAGTACTTC; CDR3aa: CASSLGRAGALQETQYF
j_gene: TRBJ1-2; v_gene: TRBV5-1; abundance: NA; d_gene: TRBD1; CDR3nt: TGCGCCAGCAGCCTCCAGGGGGAGCATGGCTACACCTTC; CDR3aa: CASSLQGEHGYTF
j_gene: TRBJ2-1; v_gene: TRBV5-1; abundance: few; d_gene: NA; CDR3nt: TGCGCCAGCAGCCCGCCAGGGGTACAATACAATGAGCAGTTCTTC; CDR3aa: CASSPPGVQYNEQFF
j_gene: TRBJ2-3; v_gene: TRBV19; abundance: NA; d_gene: TRBD2; CDR3nt: TGTGCCAGTAGTAGCTCCTGGGCGGGGGGACGAGATACGCAGTATTTT; CDR3aa: CASSSSWAGGRDTQYF
j_gene: TRBJ2-3; v_gene: TRBV27; abundance: NA; d_gene: NA; CDR3nt: TGTGCCAGCAGTTTTAGGCCGGGGGATACGCAGTATTTT; CDR3aa: CASSFRPGDTQYF
j_gene: TRBJ2-5; v_gene: TRBV25-1; abundance: once; d_gene: TRBD1; CDR3nt: TGTGCCACCCGAGGACAGGGGAGGGAGACCCAGTACTTC; CDR3aa: CATRGQGRETQYF
j_gene: TRBJ2-5; v_gene: TRBV7-9; abundance: NA; d_gene: NA; CDR3nt: TGTGCCAGCAGCCGACCGACCCTGGAGGAGACCCAGTACTTC; CDR3aa: CASSRPTLEETQYF
j_gene: TRBJ2-7; v_gene: TRBV24-1; abundance: NA; d_gene: TRBD2; CDR3nt: TGTGCCACCAGTGATTCCCTGACTAGCGGCCCCTACGAGCAGTACTTC; CDR3aa: CATSDSLTSGPYEQYF
j_gene: TRBJ1-1; v_gene: TRBV2; abundance: few; d_gene: NA; CDR3nt: TGTGCCAGCAAGATAAACACTGAAGCTTTCTTT; CDR3aa: CASKINTEAFF
j_gene: TRBJ2-1; v_gene: TRBV10-3; abundance: NA; d_gene: NA; CDR3nt: TGTGCCATCTCCACCGCCGACGGCGCCTCCTACAATGAGCAGTTCTTC; CDR3aa: CAISTADGASYNEQFF
j_gene: TRBJ2-1; v_gene: TRBV10-3; abundance: NA; d_gene: TRBD2; CDR3nt: TGTGCCATCAGTGGGAGCGGGAGGGCCTTGGTCAATGAGCAGTTCTTC; CDR3aa: CAISGSGRALVNEQFF
j_gene: TRBJ2-7; v_gene: TRBV12-2; abundance: NA; d_gene: NA; CDR3nt: TGTGCAAGTCGCTTAGACCCCCTTCCCCCCTACTACGAGCAGTACTTC; CDR3aa: CASRLDPLPPYYEQYF
j_gene: TRBJ1-2; v_gene: TRBV5-6; abundance: NA; d_gene: NA; CDR3nt: TGTGCCAGCAGCGGGGGCTGGCTTCGGGGCTACACCTTC; CDR3aa: CASSGGWLRGYTF
j_gene: TRBJ2-3; v_gene: TRBV24-1; abundance: NA; d_gene: TRBD1; CDR3nt: TGTGCCACCAGTGATCCAGGGGGCGCGGGCACAGATACGCAGTATTTT; CDR3aa: CATSDPGGAGTDTQYF
j_gene: TRBJ1-1; v_gene: TRBV19; abundance: NA; d_gene: NA; CDR3nt: TGTGCCAGTAGTATTTATTTCGAGTACACTGAAGCTTTCTTT; CDR3aa: CASSIYFEYTEAFF
j_gene: TRBJ1-1; v_gene: TRBV19; abundance: NA; d_gene: NA; CDR3nt: TGTGCCAGTAGCAATCTGAACACTGAAGCTTTCTTT; CDR3aa: CASSNLNTEAFF
j_gene: TRBJ1-2; v_gene: TRBV7-8; abundance: NA; d_gene: NA; CDR3nt: TGTGCCAGCAGCTTAGCAGGCCAGTGGGGCTACACCTTC; CDR3aa: CASSLAGQWGYTF
j_gene: TRBJ2-2; v_gene: TRBV9; abundance: once; d_gene: NA; CDR3nt: TGTGCCAGCAGCGCCACGAACACCGGGGAGCTGTTTTTT; CDR3aa: CASSATNTGELFF
j_gene: TRBJ2-1; v_gene: TRBV7-9; abundance: NA; d_gene: NA; CDR3nt: TGTGCCAGCAGCTTTGATGTGGGAGCATACAATGAGCAGTTCTTC; CDR3aa: CASSFDVGAYNEQFF
j_gene: TRBJ2-1; v_gene: TRBV5-6; abundance: few; d_gene: NA; CDR3nt: TGTGCCAGCAGCTTCCCAACCCTCCTCAATGAGCAGTTCTTC; CDR3aa: CASSFPTLLNEQFF
j_gene: TRBJ1-1; v_gene: TRBV5-1; abundance: NA; d_gene: NA; CDR3nt: TGCGCCAGCAAAGAAGTAATGAACACTGAAGCTTTCTTT; CDR3aa: CASKEVMNTEAFF
j_gene: TRBJ1-2; v_gene: TRBV6-1; abundance: NA; d_gene: NA; CDR3nt: TGTGCCAGCAGTGATAATGGTGTACATGGCTACACCTTC; CDR3aa: CASSDNGVHGYTF
j_gene: TRBJ1-6; v_gene: TRBV9; abundance: NA; d_gene: TRBD1; CDR3nt: TGTGCCAGCAGCGTAGAAGTAGGGACAGGCAATTCACCCCTCCACTTT; CDR3aa: CASSVEVGTGNSPLHF
j_gene: TRBJ2-7; v_gene: TRBV21-1; abundance: NA; d_gene: NA; CDR3nt: TGTGCCAGCAGCCGGGACAGGCAGAGGACCTACGAGCAGTACTTC; CDR3aa: CASSRDRQRTYEQYF